Each of the 29 T cell receptor beta chains below was sequenced from the same sample in a study of response to subunit inactivated influenza vaccine. TCRdb re-derived calls from the RT-PCR reads in MiXCR, one entry per CDR3 protein. Of around 650,000 distinct CDR3 sequences in the sample, about 15% were seen once. The material sequenced was PBMCs from blood, taken 11 to 12 days after vaccination. The receptors were gathered from a man in his fifties or sixties who received an inactivated influenza vaccine.

The J gene is TRBJ2-7, the V gene TRBV7-2; 7 nucleotides match TRBD1. In germline, CDR1 is SGHTA, CDR2 FQGNSA. V lost 6 bases to trimming and J lost 5 bases; unmatched junction nucleotides: 10. This CDR3 is built from 14 residues. The CDR3 DNA reads as TGTGCCAGCAGGAAGGGGGCAGACTGGGACGAGCAGTACTTC. Translation: CASRKGADWDEQYF. Combining the CDR3 with reference TRBV7-2 and TRBJ2-7 gives the whole variable domain GAGVSQSPSNKVTEKGKDVELRCDPISGHTALYWYRQSLGQGLEFLIYFQGNSAPDKSGLPSDRFSAERTGGSVSTLTIQRTQQEDSAVYLCASRKGADWDEQYFGPGTRLTVT.

This chain links TRBV4-3 with TRBJ2-1; the D gene could be TRBD1 or TRBD2 (5 bases each). Germline V gene sequence: CDR1 LGHNA, CDR2 YSLEER. V lost 0 bases to trimming and J lost 2 bases, with 11 bases between them. The CDR3 has 16 amino acids. The CDR3 DNA follows: TGCGCCAGCAGCCAAGATCCGGGACCTACCTACAATGAGCAGTTCTTC. Residues: CASSQDPGPTYNEQFF.

This clonotype was detected only a few times. The chain couples TRBV20-1 to TRBJ1-6; the D gene is possibly TRBD1 (5 bases). The CDR3 is 13 residues long. Trimming pared 1 base from V and 8 bases from J, leaving 9 bases between. Germline V gives CDR1 DFQATT, CDR2 SNEGSKA (reference sequence). CDR3 in amino acids: CSARGAGYSPLHF. CDR3 bases: TGCAGTGCTAGAGGTGCAGGGTATTCACCCCTCCACTTT.

This clonotype appeared a few times. V usage is TRBV20-1 and J usage is TRBJ2-1, with D perhaps matching TRBD2 (6 bases). V gave up 2 bases and J gave up 16 bases, with 21 bases separating them. Germline V gene sequence: CDR1 DFQATT, CDR2 SNEGSKA (reference sequence). The CDR3 consists of 13 residues. The CDR3 DNA reads as TGCAGTGCTAGATCACCACAGACTAGTTCCATTTTCTTC. Translation: CSARSPQTSSIFF.

This clonotype occurred a few times. The chain carries TRBV7-9 and TRBJ2-3, with TRBD2 matching over 9 bases. Germline V CDR1 and CDR2: SEHNR, FQNEAQ (reference sequence). There are 16 residues in the CDR3. V trimming: 8 bases; J trimming: 8 bases; junction bases outside the gene matches: 17. The CDR3 nucleotides are TGTGCCAGCCGTGAGACTAGCGGACTTGGGGGCGGTACGCAGTATTTT. Its protein product is CASRETSGLGGGTQYF.

The chain combines TRBV2 with TRBJ1-5; D perhaps matches TRBD1 (5 bases). Deletions cut 3 bases from V and 7 bases from J, with 13 bases between. CDR1 and CDR2 (germline): SNHLY, FYNNEI. This CDR3 has 14 amino acids. CDR3 sequence: CASSDWQGGQPQHF. CDR3 coding DNA: TGTGCCAGCAGTGATTGGCAGGGTGGGCAGCCCCAGCATTTT.

This clonotype was picked up one time. The chain recombines TRBV6-1 with TRBJ1-4, with D unresolved. Germline V gene data show CDR1 as MNHNS and CDR2 as SASEGT. This CDR3 has 12 residues. V lost 7 bases to trimming and J lost 13 bases, with 16 bases between them. The CDR3 spells CASKGDGPILFF. As DNA, the CDR3 is TGTGCCAGCAAGGGTGATGGACCCATACTGTTTTTT.

V gene TRBV6-4 combines with J gene TRBJ2-3; D is tentatively TRBD1 or TRBD2 (5 bases each). The CDR3 is 16 amino acids. Trimming removed 5 bases from V and 4 bases from J, with 19 bases in between. CDR1 MRHNA and CDR2 SNTAGT come from the germline V gene. CDR3 amino acids: CASSRSWGIRADTQYF. CDR3 in DNA: TGTGCCAGCAGTCGCTCGTGGGGGATTCGAGCAGATACGCAGTATTTT.

In its sample, this clonotype was seen a few times. J is TRBJ1-2 and V is TRBV15; 7 positions agree with TRBD1. This CDR3 contains 13 residues. Trimming took 3 bases from V and 7 from J; bases not matched to a gene: 5. Germline V gene data show CDR1 as LNHNV and CDR2 as YYDKDF (reference sequence). In nucleotides, the CDR3 is TGTGCCACCAGCAGGACGACAGGGACTGGCTACACCTTC. Translated: CATSRTTGTGYTF. The full variable domain, completed using reference TRBV15 and TRBJ1-2, is DAMVIQNPRYQVTQFGKPVTLSCSQTLNHNVMYWYQQKSSQAPKLLFHYYDKDFNNEADTPDNFQSRRPNTSFCFLDIRSPGLGDTAMYLCATSRTTGTGYTFGSGTRLTVV.

The V call is TRBV6-2 or TRBV6-3, the J call TRBJ2-7; 7 bases line up with TRBD2. Germline CDR1 is MNHEY and CDR2 is SVGEGT. Germline trimming cut 7 bases from V and 3 bases from J; bases unmatched to any gene: 12. The CDR3 loop spans 15 amino acids. The DNA of the CDR3 is TGTGCCAGCACAGATTGGGCGGGAGAGGACTACGAGCAGTACTTC. Translating gives CASTDWAGEDYEQYF.

A few counts support this clonotype. This chain uses TRBV4-3 with TRBJ2-2; 7 nucleotides agree with TRBD2. The V gene's germline CDR1 is LGHNA and CDR2 YSLEER. The trim removed 0 bases at V and 3 bases at J, leaving 13 bases unmatched. The CDR3 length is 19 residues. This CDR3 is CASSQEAPHGGSHTGELFF. The CDR3 bases are TGCGCCAGCAGCCAAGAGGCCCCCCATGGCGGGAGCCACACCGGGGAGCTGTTTTTT.

This clonotype was found once. The rearrangement links TRBV20-1 to TRBJ2-1; TRBD2 agrees at 10 bases. CDR3 length: 14 residues. With 4 bases clipped from V and 2 bases from J, the junction kept 2 bases outside the gene matches. CDR1 DFQATT and CDR2 SNEGSKA come from the germline V gene (reference sequence). CDR3 amino acids: CSANSGRAYNEQFF. The CDR3 DNA reads as TGCAGTGCTAACAGCGGGAGGGCCTACAATGAGCAGTTCTTC.

This chain links TRBV7-2 with TRBJ1-1, with D unclear. The CDR3 covers 16 residues. Trimming left V 0 bases short and J 5 bases short, with 16 bases between. The germline gives CDR1 SGHTA, CDR2 FQGNSA. The CDR3, as DNA: TGTGCCAGCAGCTTAGCGGGTACGAAGCGGGAAACTGAAGCTTTCTTT. Its protein is CASSLAGTKRETEAFF. Complete variable domain (other parts from reference TRBV7-2 and TRBJ1-1): GAGVSQSPSNKVTEKGKDVELRCDPISGHTALYWYRQSLGQGLEFLIYFQGNSAPDKSGLPSDRFSAERTGGSVSTLTIQRTQQEDSAVYLCASSLAGTKRETEAFFGQGTRLTVV.

The chain recombines TRBV29-1 with TRBJ2-7; no clear D gene. Germline V gene data show CDR1 as SQVTM and CDR2 as ANQGSEA. The V gene lost 4 bases and the J gene lost 5 bases, with 9 bases spanning the gap. This CDR3 spans 11 amino acids. For the CDR3, the DNA is TGCAGCGTTGGGTTTTCCGACGAGCAGTACTTC. Translated, it gives CSVGFSDEQYF.

The chain links TRBV18 to TRBJ2-4; D is uncertain. The length of the CDR3 is 13 residues. Trimming removed 1 base from V and 0 bases from J, with 1 base in between. Germline assignment: CDR1 KGHSH and CDR2 LQKENI. CDR3 sequence: CASSPLAKNIQYF. For the CDR3, the DNA is TGTGCCAGCTCACCACTAGCCAAAAACATTCAGTACTTC.

The CDR3 DNA reads TGTGCCAGCAGCCAAGTTGGGCTCACCGGGGAGCTGTTTTTT. It yields the protein CASSQVGLTGELFF. The chain employs TRBV3-1 and TRBJ2-2; D unclear. V lost 1 base and J 4 bases, leaving 7 bases between the germline ends. This CDR3 has 14 residues. Per germline, CDR1 LGHDT and CDR2 YNNKEL (reference sequence).

This clonotype was recorded a few times. The chain combines TRBV6-5 with TRBJ1-2; possibly TRBD1 for D (5 bases). The CDR3 loop spans 11 amino acids. CDR1 and CDR2 (germline): MNHEY, SVGAGI. V lost 1 base, J lost 8 bases, and 5 bases lay in between. CDR3: CASSYWGGYTF. As DNA, the CDR3 is TGTGCCAGCAGTTACTGGGGCGGCTACACCTTC.

The chain combines TRBV27 with TRBJ1-1, with 9 bases aligning to TRBD1. V shed 5 bases, J shed 8 bases, and the junction held 15 bases outside the gene matches. The CDR3 sequence is 16 residues long. Germline lookup yields CDR1 MNHEY and CDR2 SMNVEV (reference sequence). CDR3 nucleotide sequence: TGTGCCAGCAGTCGTGCCGGGACAGGGACGTCCGGGGAAGCTTTCTTT. It is translated as CASSRAGTGTSGEAFF.

In its sample, this clonotype was seen a few times. The chain links TRBV20-1 to TRBJ2-1, with 12 bases matching TRBD2. Germline loops: CDR1 DFQATT, CDR2 SNEGSKA (reference sequence). CDR3 length: 15 residues. The V segment lost 3 bases and the J segment 4 bases; nucleotides outside the gene matches: 4. CDR3 sequence (DNA): TGCAGTGCTAGCGCAACTAGCGGGAGGTACAATGAGCAGTTCTTC. It encodes CSASATSGRYNEQFF.

The J gene is TRBJ2-7, the V gene TRBV7-2; unclear D gene. CDR1 is SGHTA, CDR2 FQGNSA, per germline. The CDR3 covers 12 residues. The V end was cut by 5 bases, the J end by 11 bases, with 16 bases between. CDR3: CASSLRPGEKYF. As DNA, the CDR3 is TGTGCCAGCAGCCTACGGCCAGGAGAGAAGTACTTC.

The J gene is TRBJ2-1, the V gene TRBV20-1, with TRBD2 matching over 8 bases. Losses at the gene ends were 3 bases for V and 0 bases for J; bases not matched to a gene: 7. Germline V gene data show CDR1 as DFQATT and CDR2 as SNEGSKA (reference sequence). The CDR3 is made up of 16 amino acids. This CDR3 is CSASGSGGGSYNEQFF. CDR3 sequence (DNA): TGCAGTGCTAGTGGGAGCGGGGGAGGCTCCTACAATGAGCAGTTCTTC.

This sequence joins TRBV12-3 or TRBV12-4 and TRBJ2-7; D is tentatively TRBD1 or TRBD2 (6 bases each). This CDR3 contains 14 residues. The V end lost 5 bases, the J end lost 2 bases, and 13 bases lay between the germline ends. The CDR3 DNA follows: TGTGCCAGCAGTCCGGGGGCACTCGCCTACGAGCAGTACTTC. Translation: CASSPGALAYEQYF.

This clonotype was detected only a few times. The rearrangement uses TRBV5-6 and TRBJ2-1, with D perhaps TRBD1 (5 bases). Trimming cost V 6 bases and J 3 bases, with 16 bases left between them. Germline V gene sequence: CDR1 SGHDT, CDR2 YYEEEE. The CDR3 is made up of 15 amino acids. For the CDR3, the DNA is TGTGCCAGCACCAAAACGGTAGGGGACTACAATGAGCAGTTCTTC. Residues: CASTKTVGDYNEQFF.

The V and J genes are TRBV4-3 and TRBJ1-6, with D unresolved. This CDR3 spans 13 amino acids. Between the trimmed V and J ends, which lost 0 bases and 10 bases, there was a span of 7 bases. From germline, CDR1 is LGHNA and CDR2 YSLEER. CDR3 residues: CASSQDQQSPLHF. The CDR3 region has the DNA TGCGCCAGCAGCCAAGATCAACAGTCACCCCTCCACTTT.

V usage is TRBV12-3 or TRBV12-4 and J usage is TRBJ2-1, with 9 bases matching TRBD2. V lost 6 bases, J lost 2 bases, and 5 bases stayed unmatched. The CDR3 runs to 15 residues. The CDR3, as DNA: TGTGCCAGCAGGAGCGGGGGGAACCCCTACAATGAGCAGTTCTTC. The encoded protein is CASRSGGNPYNEQFF.

The chain uses TRBV20-1 and TRBJ2-7; D not resolved. CDR1 and CDR2 (germline): DFQATT, SNEGSKA (reference sequence). The V and J ends lost 3 bases and 5 bases respectively, with 8 bases between them. The CDR3 is 11 amino acids. CDR3 DNA sequence: TGCAGTGCTAGGAGATGGGACGAGCAGTACTTC. Its translation is CSARRWDEQYF.

This clonotype came up a few times. The V call is TRBV6-2 or TRBV6-3, the J call TRBJ2-7; D remains ambiguous. V was cut by 8 bases and J by 3 bases, with 14 bases left in between. In germline, CDR1 is MNHEY, CDR2 SVGEGT. The CDR3 runs to 13 residues. CDR3 in amino acids: CASSKTPNYEQYF. The CDR3 nucleotides are TGTGCCAGCTCGAAGACACCAAACTACGAGCAGTACTTC.

This clonotype showed up just a few times. The J gene is TRBJ2-1, the V gene TRBV6-2 or TRBV6-3; TRBD2 aligns across 11 bases. There are 18 residues in the CDR3. Looked up from germline, CDR1 is MNHEY and CDR2 is SVGEGT. Unmatched junction bases numbered 13, after V lost 7 bases and J lost 2 bases. As DNA, the CDR3 is TGTGCCAGCATACGGCGGCGTCTAGCGGGGGGAACCTACAATGAGCAGTTCTTC. Its translation: CASIRRRLAGGTYNEQFF.

This chain connects TRBV6-1 to TRBJ2-6; 9 nucleotides agree with TRBD1. CDR3 length equals 17 residues. CDR1 is MNHNS and CDR2 is SASEGT in the germline V gene. V lost 5 bases to trimming and J lost 4 bases; unmatched junction nucleotides: 9. The CDR3 DNA is TGTGCCAGCAGTACGACAGGGGGAGTATCGGGGGCCAACGTCCTGACTTTC. Amino acids: CASSTTGGVSGANVLTF.